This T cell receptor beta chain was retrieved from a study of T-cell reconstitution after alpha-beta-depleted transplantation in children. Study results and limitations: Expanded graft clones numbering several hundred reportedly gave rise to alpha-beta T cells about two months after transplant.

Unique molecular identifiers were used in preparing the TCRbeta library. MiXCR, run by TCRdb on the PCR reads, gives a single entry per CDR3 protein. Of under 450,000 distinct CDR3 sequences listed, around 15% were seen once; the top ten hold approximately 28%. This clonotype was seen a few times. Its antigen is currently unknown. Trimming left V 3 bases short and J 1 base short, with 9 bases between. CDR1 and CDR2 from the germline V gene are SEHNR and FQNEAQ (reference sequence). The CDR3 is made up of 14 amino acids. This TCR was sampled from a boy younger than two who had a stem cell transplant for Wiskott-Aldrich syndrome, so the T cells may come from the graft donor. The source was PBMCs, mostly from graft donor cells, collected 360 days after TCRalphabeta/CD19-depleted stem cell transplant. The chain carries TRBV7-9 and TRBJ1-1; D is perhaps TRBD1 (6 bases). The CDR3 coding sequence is TGTGCCAGCAGCTTTGGACAGTCGAACACTGAAGCTTTCTTT. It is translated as CASSFGQSNTEAFF.